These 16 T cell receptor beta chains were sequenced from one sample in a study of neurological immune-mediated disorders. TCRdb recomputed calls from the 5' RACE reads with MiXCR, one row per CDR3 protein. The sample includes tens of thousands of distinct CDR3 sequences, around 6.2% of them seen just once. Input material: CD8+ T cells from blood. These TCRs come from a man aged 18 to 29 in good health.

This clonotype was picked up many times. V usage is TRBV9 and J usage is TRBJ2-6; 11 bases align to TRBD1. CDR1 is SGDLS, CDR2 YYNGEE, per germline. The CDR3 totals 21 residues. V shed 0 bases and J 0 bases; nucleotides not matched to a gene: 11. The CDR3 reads CASSVAPFSGTGGSGANVLTF. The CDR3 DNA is TGTGCCAGCAGCGTAGCTCCTTTCTCCGGGACAGGGGGCTCTGGGGCCAACGTCCTGACTTTC.

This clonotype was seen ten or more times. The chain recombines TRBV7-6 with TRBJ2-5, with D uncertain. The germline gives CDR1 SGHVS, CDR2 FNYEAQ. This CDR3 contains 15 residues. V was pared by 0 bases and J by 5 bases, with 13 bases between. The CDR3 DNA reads TGTGCCAGCAGCTTAGCAGGCAACCTGGGGGAGACCCAGTACTTC. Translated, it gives CASSLAGNLGETQYF.

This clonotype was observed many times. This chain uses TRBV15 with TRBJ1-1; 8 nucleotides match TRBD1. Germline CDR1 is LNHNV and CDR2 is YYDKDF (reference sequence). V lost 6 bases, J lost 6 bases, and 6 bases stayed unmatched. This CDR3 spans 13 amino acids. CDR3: CATSRDRLAEAFF. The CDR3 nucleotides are TGTGCCACCAGTAGGGACAGGCTAGCTGAAGCTTTCTTT.

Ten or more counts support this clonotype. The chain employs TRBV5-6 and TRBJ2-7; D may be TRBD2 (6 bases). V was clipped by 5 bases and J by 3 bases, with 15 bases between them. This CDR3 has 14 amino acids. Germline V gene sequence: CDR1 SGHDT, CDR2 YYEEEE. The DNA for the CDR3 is TGTGCCAGCAGTATGGGTTTCGGGGGCTACGAGCAGTACTTC. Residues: CASSMGFGGYEQYF.

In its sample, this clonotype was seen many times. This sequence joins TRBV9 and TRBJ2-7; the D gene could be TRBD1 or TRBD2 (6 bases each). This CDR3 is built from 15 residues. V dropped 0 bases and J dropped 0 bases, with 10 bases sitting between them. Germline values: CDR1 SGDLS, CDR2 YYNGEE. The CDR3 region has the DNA TGTGCCAGCAGCGTAGCGGGGGCCAGCTCCTACGAGCAGTACTTC. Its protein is CASSVAGASSYEQYF.

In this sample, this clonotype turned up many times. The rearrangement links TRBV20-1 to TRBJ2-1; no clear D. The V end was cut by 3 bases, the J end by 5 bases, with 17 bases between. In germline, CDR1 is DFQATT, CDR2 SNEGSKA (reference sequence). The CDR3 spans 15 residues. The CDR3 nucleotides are TGCAGTGCTAGGACCGACACGTCCTCAAACAATGAGCAGTTCTTC. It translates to CSARTDTSSNNEQFF.

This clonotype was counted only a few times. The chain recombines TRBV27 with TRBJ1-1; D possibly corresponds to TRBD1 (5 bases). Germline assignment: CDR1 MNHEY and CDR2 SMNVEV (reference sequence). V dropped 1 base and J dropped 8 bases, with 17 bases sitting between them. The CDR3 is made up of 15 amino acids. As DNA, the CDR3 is TGTGCCAGCAGTTTATTTGCCGGGACCCTCTCGGAAGCTTTCTTT. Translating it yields CASSLFAGTLSEAFF.

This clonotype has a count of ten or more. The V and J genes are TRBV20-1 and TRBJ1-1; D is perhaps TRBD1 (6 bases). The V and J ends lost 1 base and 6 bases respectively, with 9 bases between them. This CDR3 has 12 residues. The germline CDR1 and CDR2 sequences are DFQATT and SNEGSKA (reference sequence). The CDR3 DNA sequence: TGCAGTGCTAGAGGGGACACATCTGAAGCTTTCTTT. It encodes CSARGDTSEAFF.

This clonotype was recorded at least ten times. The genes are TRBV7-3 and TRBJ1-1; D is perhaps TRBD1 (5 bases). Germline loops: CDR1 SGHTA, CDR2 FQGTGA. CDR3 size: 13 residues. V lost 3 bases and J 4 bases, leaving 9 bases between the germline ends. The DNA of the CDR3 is TGTGCCAGCAGCTTTGGTAGGGGCACTGAAGCTTTCTTT. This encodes CASSFGRGTEAFF.

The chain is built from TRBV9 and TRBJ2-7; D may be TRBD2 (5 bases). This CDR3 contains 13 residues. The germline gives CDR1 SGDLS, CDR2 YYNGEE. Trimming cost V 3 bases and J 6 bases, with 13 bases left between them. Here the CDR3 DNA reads TGTGCCAGCAGCGCCGGAGGTGTGGGCGAGCAGTACTTC. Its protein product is CASSAGGVGEQYF.

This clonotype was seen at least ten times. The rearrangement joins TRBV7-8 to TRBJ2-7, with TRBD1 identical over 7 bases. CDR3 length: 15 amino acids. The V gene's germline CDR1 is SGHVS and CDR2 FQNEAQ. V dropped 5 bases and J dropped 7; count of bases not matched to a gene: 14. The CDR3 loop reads CASSARQGPSGEQYF. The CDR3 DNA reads TGTGCCAGCAGCGCCCGACAGGGCCCTTCGGGGGAGCAGTACTTC.

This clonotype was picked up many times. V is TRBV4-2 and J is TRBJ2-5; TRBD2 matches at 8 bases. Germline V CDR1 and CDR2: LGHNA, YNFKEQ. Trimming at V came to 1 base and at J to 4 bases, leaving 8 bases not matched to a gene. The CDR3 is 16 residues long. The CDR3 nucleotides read TGTGCCAGCAGCCAAGTCGGGGGGGAGGGCGGAGAGACCCAGTACTTC. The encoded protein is CASSQVGGEGGETQYF.

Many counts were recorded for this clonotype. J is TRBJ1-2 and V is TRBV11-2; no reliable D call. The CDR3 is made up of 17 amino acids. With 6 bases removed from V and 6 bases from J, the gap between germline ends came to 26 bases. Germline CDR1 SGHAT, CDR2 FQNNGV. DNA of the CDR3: TGTGCCAGCAGTGACTGGGCCCCCAGACTTGTCCTTCATGGCTACACCTTC. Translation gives CASSDWAPRLVLHGYTF. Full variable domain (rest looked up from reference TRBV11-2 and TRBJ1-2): EAGVAQSPRYKIIEKRQSVAFWCNPISGHATLYWYQQILGQGPKLLIQFQNNGVVDDSQLPKDRFSAERLKGVDSTLKIQPAKLEDSAVYLCASSDWAPRLVLHGYTFGSGTRLTVV.

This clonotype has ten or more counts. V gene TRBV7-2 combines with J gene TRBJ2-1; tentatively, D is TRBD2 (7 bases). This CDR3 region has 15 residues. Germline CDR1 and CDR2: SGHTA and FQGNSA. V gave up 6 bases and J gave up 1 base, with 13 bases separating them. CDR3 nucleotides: TGTGCCAGCAGAGGGGGGGGGCTGTCCTACAATGAGCAGTTCTTC. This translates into CASRGGGLSYNEQFF.

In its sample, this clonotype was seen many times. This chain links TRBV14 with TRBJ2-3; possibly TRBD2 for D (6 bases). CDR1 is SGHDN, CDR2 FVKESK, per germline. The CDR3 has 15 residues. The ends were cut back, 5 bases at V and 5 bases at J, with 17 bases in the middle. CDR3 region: CASSSRGTGIDTQYF. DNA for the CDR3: TGTGCCAGCAGCTCACGGGGGACTGGAATAGATACGCAGTATTTT.

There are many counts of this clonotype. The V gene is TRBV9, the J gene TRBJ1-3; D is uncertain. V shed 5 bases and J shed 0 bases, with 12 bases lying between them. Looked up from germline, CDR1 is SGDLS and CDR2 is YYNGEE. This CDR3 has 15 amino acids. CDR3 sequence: CASSYDTSSGNTIYF. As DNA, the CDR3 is TGTGCCAGCAGTTATGACACTAGCTCTGGAAACACCATATATTTT. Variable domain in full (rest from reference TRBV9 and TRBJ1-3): DSGVTQTPKHLITATGQRVTLRCSPRSGDLSVYWYQQSLDQGLQFLIQYYNGEERAKGNILERFSAQQFPDLHSELNLSSLELGDSALYFCASSYDTSSGNTIYFGEGSWLTVV.